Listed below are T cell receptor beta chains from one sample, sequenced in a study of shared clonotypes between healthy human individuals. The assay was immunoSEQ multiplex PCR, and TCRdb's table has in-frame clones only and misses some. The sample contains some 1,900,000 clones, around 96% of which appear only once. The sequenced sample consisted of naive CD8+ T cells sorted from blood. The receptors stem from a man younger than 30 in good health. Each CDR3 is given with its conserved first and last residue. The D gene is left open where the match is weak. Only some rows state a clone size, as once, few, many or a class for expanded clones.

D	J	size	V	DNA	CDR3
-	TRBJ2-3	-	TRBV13	TGTGCCAGCAGCTTAGAGGGTGAACCAGATACGCAGTATTTT	CASSLEGEPDTQYF
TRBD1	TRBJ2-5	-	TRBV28	TGTGCCAGCAGCCCCCGAACAGGGGTCGAGACCCAGTACTTC	CASSPRTGVETQYF
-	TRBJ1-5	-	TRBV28	TGTGCCGCACAGGATAGCAATCAGCCCCAGCATTTT	CAAQDSNQPQHF
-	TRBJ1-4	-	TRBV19	TGTGCCATCACCCGGGTAGGGCCATGCAATGAAAAACTGTTTTTT	CAITRVGPCNEKLFF
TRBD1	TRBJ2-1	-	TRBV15	TGTGCCACCAGCAACGGCCAGGGGACAGTGATCTACAATGAGCAGTTCTTC	CATSNGQGTVIYNEQFF
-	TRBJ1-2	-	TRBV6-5	TGTGCCAGCAGTTACGCGAGGTCGGACTATGGCTACACCTTC	CASSYARSDYGYTF
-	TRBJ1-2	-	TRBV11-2	TGTGCCAGCAGCTATACAGGGATCAGGGACTATGGCTACACCTTC	CASSYTGIRDYGYTF
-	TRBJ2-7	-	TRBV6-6	TGTGCCAGCAGTTACTCGACATCCTACGAGCAGTACTTC	CASSYSTSYEQYF
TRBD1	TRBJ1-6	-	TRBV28	TGTGCCAGCCGGACAGGGGATAATTCACCCCTCCACTTT	CASRTGDNSPLHF
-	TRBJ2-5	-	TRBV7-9	TGTGCCAGCAGCTTGGGGGAAGAGGAGACCCAGTACTTC	CASSLGEEETQYF
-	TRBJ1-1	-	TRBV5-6	TGTGCCAGCAGCTGGGGAGGGAACACTGAAGCTTTCTTT	CASSWGGNTEAFF
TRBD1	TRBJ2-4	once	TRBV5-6	TGTGCCAGCAGCTTGTTCGCAGGGGGTGCCAAAAACATTCAGTACTTC	CASSLFAGGAKNIQYF
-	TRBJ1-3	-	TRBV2	TGTGCCAGCTCGAGGCTTTTATCTGGAAACACCATATATTTT	CASSRLLSGNTIYF
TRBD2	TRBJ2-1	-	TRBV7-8	TGTGCCAGCAGCCCGGAAGCGGGACCATTAAATGAGCAGTTCTTC	CASSPEAGPLNEQFF
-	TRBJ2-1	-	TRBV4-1	TGCGCCAGCAGCGAGCGGACGGACAATGAGCAGTTCTTC	CASSERTDNEQFF
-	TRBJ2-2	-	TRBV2	TGTGCCAGCAGTGAAAGCCGTCGTTTGAATCCCGGGGAGCTGTTTTTT	CASSESRRLNPGELFF
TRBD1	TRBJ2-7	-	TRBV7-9	TGTGCCACTTCGACAGGGCGGTACGAGCAGTACTTC	CATSTGRYEQYF
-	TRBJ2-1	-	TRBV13	TGTGCCAGCAGCGCTGCAGGGGGGGAGTACAATGAGCAGTTCTTC	CASSAAGGEYNEQFF
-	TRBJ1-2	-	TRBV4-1	TGCGCCAGCAGCCAAACGGGAAACTATGGCTACACCTTC	CASSQTGNYGYTF
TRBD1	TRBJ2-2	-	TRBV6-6	TGTGCCAGCAGTTTTACAGGGGGTGACACCGGGGAGCTGTTTTTT	CASSFTGGDTGELFF
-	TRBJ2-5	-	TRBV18	TGTGCCAGCTCACCACTTGCGCAGGAGACCCAGTACTTC	CASSPLAQETQYF
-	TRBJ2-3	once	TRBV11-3	TGTGCCAGCGGACGGGGGACCTCAGATACGCAGTATTTT	CASGRGTSDTQYF
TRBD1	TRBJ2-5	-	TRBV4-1	TGCGCCAGCAGCCAAGCAGGGGGAAGGTACAACCAAGAGACCCAGTACTTC	CASSQAGGRYNQETQYF